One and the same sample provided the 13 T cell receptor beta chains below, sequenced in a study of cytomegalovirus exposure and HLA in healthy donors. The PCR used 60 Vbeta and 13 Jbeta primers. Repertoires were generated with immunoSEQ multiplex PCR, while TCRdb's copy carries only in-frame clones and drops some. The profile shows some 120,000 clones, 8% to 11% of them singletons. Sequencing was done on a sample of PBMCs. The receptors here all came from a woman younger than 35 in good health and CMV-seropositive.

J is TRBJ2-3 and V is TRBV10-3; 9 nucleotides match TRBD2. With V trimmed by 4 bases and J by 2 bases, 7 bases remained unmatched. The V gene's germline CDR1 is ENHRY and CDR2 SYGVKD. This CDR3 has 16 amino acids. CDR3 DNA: TGTGCCATCAGTGGAACTAGCGGGCAATTCACAGATACGCAGTATTTT. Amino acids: CAISGTSGQFTDTQYF.

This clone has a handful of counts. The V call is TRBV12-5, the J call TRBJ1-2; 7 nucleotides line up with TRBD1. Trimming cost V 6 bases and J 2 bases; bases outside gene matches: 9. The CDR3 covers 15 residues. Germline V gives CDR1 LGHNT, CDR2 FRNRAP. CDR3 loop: CASGFTGDLNYGYTF. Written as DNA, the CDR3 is TGTGCTAGTGGGTTCACAGGGGATCTCAACTATGGCTACACCTTC.

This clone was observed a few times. CDR3 sequence reads: CASSLDTSGEQYF. CDR3 sequence (DNA): TGTGCCAGCAGCTTAGATACTAGTGGCGAGCAGTACTTC. The chain is built from TRBV7-9 and TRBJ2-7; D perhaps matches TRBD2 (5 bases). V was clipped by 1 base and J by 6 bases, with 10 bases between them. The CDR3 runs to 13 residues. Germline V gene sequence: CDR1 SEHNR, CDR2 FQNEAQ (reference sequence).

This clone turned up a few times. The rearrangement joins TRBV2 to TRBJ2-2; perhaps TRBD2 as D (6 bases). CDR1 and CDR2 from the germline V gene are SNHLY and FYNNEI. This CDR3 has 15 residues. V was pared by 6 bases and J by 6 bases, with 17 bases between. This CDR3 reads CASSLIRESAGELFF. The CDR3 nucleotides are TGTGCCAGCAGCCTTATCCGGGAGTCGGCCGGGGAGCTGTTTTTT.

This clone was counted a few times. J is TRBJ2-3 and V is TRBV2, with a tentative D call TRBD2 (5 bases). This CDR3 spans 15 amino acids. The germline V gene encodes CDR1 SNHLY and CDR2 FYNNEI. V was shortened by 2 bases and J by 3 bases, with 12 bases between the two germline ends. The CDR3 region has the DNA TGTGCCAGCAGTGAATCCGGGATTTGGACAGATACGCAGTATTTT. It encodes CASSESGIWTDTQYF.

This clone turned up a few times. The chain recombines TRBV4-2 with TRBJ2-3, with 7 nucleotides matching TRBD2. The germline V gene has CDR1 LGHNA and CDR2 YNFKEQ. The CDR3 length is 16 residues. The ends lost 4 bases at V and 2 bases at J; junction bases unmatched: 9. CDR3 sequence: CASSPLIAGYTDTQYF. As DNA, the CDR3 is TGTGCCAGCAGCCCTTTAATAGCGGGCTACACAGATACGCAGTATTTT.

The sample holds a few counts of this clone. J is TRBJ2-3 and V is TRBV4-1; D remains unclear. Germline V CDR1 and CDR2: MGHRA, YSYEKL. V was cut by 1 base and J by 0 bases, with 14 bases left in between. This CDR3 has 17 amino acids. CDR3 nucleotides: TGCGCCAGCAGCCAAGGAAACGCGCTTACTAGCACAGATACGCAGTATTTT. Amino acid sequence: CASSQGNALTSTDTQYF.

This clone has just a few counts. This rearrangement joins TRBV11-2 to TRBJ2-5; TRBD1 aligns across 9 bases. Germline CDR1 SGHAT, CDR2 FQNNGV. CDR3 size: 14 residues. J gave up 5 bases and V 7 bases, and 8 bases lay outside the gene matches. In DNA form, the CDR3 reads TGTGCCAGCACCGTACAGGGGGCGCCCGAGACCCAGTACTTC. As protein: CASTVQGAPETQYF.

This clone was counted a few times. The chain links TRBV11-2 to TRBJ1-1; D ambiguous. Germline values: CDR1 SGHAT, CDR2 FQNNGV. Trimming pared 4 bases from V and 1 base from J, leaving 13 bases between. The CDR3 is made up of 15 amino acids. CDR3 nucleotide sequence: TGTGCCAGCAGCTCCCCTCAGGCGACGAACACTGAAGCTTTCTTT. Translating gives CASSSPQATNTEAFF.

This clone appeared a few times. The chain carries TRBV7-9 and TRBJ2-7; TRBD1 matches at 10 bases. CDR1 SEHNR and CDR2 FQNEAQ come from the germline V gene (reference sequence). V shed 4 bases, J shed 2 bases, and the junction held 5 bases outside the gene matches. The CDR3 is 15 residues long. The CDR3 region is CASSSDRGQAYEQYF. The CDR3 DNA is TGTGCCAGCAGCTCCGACAGGGGGCAGGCCTACGAGCAGTACTTC. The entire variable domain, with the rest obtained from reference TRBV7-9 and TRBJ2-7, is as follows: DTGVSQNPRHKITKRGQNVTFRCDPISEHNRLYWYRQTLGQGPEFLTYFQNEAQLEKSRLLSDRFSAERPKGSFSTLEIQRTEQGDSAMYLCASSSDRGQAYEQYFGPGTRLTVT.

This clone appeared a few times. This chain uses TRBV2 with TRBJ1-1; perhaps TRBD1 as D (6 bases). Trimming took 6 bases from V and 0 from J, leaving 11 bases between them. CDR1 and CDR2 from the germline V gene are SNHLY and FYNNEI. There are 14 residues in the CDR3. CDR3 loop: CASSAQGLNTEAFF. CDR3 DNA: TGTGCCAGCAGCGCTCAGGGGTTGAACACTGAAGCTTTCTTT.

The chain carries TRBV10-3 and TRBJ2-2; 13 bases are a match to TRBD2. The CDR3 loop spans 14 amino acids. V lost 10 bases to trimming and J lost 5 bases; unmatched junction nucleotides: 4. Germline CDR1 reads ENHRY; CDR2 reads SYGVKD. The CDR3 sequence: CASQTSGGTGELFF. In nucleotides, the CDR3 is TGTGCCAGTCAGACTAGCGGGGGGACCGGGGAGCTGTTTTTT.

The CDR3 DNA sequence: TGTGCCAGCAGCTTATCTCAGGGAATCCTCAACGAGCAGTACTTC. Translating it yields CASSLSQGILNEQYF. The chain employs TRBV7-9 and TRBJ2-7; possibly TRBD1 for D (5 bases). CDR1 and CDR2 from the germline V gene are SEHNR and FQNEAQ (reference sequence). This CDR3 has 15 residues. Between the trimmed V and J ends, which lost 2 bases and 5 bases, there was a span of 16 bases.